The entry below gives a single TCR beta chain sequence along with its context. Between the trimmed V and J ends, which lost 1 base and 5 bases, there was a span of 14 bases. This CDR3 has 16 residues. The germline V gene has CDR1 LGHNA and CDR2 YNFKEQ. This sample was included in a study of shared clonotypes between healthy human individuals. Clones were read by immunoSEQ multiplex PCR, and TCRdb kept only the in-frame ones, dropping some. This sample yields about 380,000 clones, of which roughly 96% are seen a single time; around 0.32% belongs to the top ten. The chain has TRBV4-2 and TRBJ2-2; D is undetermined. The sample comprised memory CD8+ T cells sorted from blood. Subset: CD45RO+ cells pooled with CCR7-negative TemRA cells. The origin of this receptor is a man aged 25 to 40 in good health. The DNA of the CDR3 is TGTGCCAGCAGCCAAGGCGTACGGGCCCCAACCGGGGAGCTGTTTTTT. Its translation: CASSQGVRAPTGELFF.